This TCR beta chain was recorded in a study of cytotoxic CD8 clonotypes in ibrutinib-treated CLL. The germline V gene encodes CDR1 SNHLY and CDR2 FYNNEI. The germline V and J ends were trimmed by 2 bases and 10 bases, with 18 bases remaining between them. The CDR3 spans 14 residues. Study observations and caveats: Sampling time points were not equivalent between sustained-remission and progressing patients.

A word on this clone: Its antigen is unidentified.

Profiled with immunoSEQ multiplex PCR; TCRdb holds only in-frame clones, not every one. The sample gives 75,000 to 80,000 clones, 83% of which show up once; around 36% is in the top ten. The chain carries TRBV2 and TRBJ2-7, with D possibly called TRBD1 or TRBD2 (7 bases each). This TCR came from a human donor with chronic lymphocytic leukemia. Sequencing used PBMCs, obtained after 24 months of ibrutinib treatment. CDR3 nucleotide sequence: TGTGCCAGCAGTGAACAGGGGGGGGACTTTCCCCAGTACTTC. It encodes CASSEQGGDFPQYF. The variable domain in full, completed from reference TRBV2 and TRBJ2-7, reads EPEVTQTPSHQVTQMGQEVILRCVPISNHLYFYWYRQILGQKVEFLVSFYNNEISEKSEIFDDQFSVERPDGSNFTLKIRSTKLEDSAMYFCASSEQGGDFPQYFGPGTRLTVT.